This is a list of T cell receptor beta chains from one sample in a study of vaccination and CD4 T cells after COVID-19. One entry per CDR3 protein results from TCRdb running MiXCR on the PCR reads. The data hold 15,000 to 20,000 distinct CDR3 sequences, with roughly 57% observed a single time. The antigens of these receptors remain unknown. Sequenced material: CD4+ T cells from blood, cultured in vitro, taken about 7 months after SARS-CoV-2 vaccination. These receptors all stem from a human donor who had recovered from COVID-19. Both conserved end residues are part of each CDR3. A D gene is named only where the DNA matches it firmly. Expanded clones get a size class; other rows say once, few or many, or leave the size out.

v_call	d_call	clone_size	j_call	cdr3_nt	cdr3_aa
TRBV7-9	-	-	TRBJ1-1	TGTGCCAGCAGCTTAGTTACGAACACTGAAGCTTTCTTT	CASSLVTNTEAFF
TRBV20-1	TRBD2	few	TRBJ2-4	TGCAGTGCAACGCCGGGACTAGCGGGGGGGAATCGTGGGAACATTCAGTACTTC	CSATPGLAGGNRGNIQYF
TRBV5-1	-	-	TRBJ1-2	TGCGCCAGCAGCTTGGAGGAGCCATGGTATGGCTACACCTTC	CASSLEEPWYGYTF
TRBV27	TRBD1	few	TRBJ2-1	TGTGCCAGCAGTTTCCCAGGGGGCAATGAGCAGTTCTTC	CASSFPGGNEQFF
TRBV19	TRBD1	-	TRBJ1-1	TGTGCCAGTAGAACGGACAGGGGGCGAACTGAAGCTTTCTTT	CASRTDRGRTEAFF
TRBV6-1	-	-	TRBJ1-1	TGTGCCAGCAGGGACAGTAACCTGAACACTGAAGCTTTCTTT	CASRDSNLNTEAFF
TRBV20-1	TRBD1	-	TRBJ1-5	TGCAGTGCCGCGGACAGGAATAGCAATCAGCCCCAGCATTTT	CSAADRNSNQPQHF
TRBV5-4	-	-	TRBJ2-3	TGTGCCAGCAGCTTGGTGGGCAGCCACTCAGATACGCAGTATTTT	CASSLVGSHSDTQYF
TRBV6-1	-	few	TRBJ1-6	TGTGCCAGCACCGAAGTGGGAGTGGGTTCACCCCTCCACTTT	CASTEVGVGSPLHF
TRBV7-2	-	once	TRBJ2-3	TGTGCCAGCAGCACCCGAAACACAGATACGCAGTATTTT	CASSTRNTDTQYF
TRBV11-2	-	-	TRBJ2-7	TGTGCCAGCAGCCCAACCGGGATCTCAACCGAGCAGTACTTC	CASSPTGISTEQYF
TRBV6-2/TRBV6-3	TRBD1	-	TRBJ1-2	TGTGCCAGCAGTTACTCGTCAGGGGGAGACTATGGCTACACCTTC	CASSYSSGGDYGYTF
TRBV20-1	-	-	TRBJ1-5	TGCAGTGCTACCAGGTGGGGGAGTACGACAGATCAGCCCCAGCATTTT	CSATRWGSTTDQPQHF
TRBV7-9	-	-	TRBJ2-1	TGTGCCAGCAGCCTTGGTGCCACGAGCTCCTACAATGAGCAGTTCTTC	CASSLGATSSYNEQFF
TRBV7-9	-	-	TRBJ2-1	TGTGCCAGCAGCCCCGTAGGCAGGGCTTACAATGAGCAGTTCTTC	CASSPVGRAYNEQFF
TRBV7-6	TRBD2	-	TRBJ2-1	TGTGCCAGCAGCTTACTAGGACTAGCGGGAGGCGAGCAGTTCTTC	CASSLLGLAGGEQFF
TRBV20-1	-	-	TRBJ2-1	TGCAGTACAACGGGGCTAGCGAACCATAATGAGCAGTTCTTC	CSTTGLANHNEQFF
TRBV7-2	TRBD2	-	TRBJ2-5	TGTGCCAGCAGCCGGGCGGCGGGGGGGCTGGAGACCCAGTACTTC	CASSRAAGGLETQYF
TRBV7-2	-	-	TRBJ2-7	TGTGCCAGCAGCCCCGCTAAGAATGAGCAGTACTTC	CASSPAKNEQYF
TRBV20-1	TRBD2	-	TRBJ2-5	TGCAGTGCTAGAGGGATTACGGGAGGGTCCTGGGAGACCCAGTACTTC	CSARGITGGSWETQYF
TRBV7-2	-	-	TRBJ2-2	TGTGCCAGCAGCTTAGACGGATTAAACACCGGGGAGCTGTTTTTT	CASSLDGLNTGELFF
TRBV10-1	-	few	TRBJ1-1	TGCGCCAGCAGAAGACAGGCCACTGAAGCTTTCTTT	CASRRQATEAFF
TRBV7-3	TRBD1	once	TRBJ1-2	TGTGCCAGCAGCTCCCCCGGGACAGCGGGCCACACCTTC	CASSSPGTAGHTF
TRBV6-4	-	-	TRBJ2-7	TGTGCCAGCAGTGACTCATCAGGGGAGGCCTACGAGCAGTACTTC	CASSDSSGEAYEQYF
TRBV11-1	-	once	TRBJ2-3	TGTGCCAGCAGCCCCTTTCAGAGCACAGATACGCAGTATTTT	CASSPFQSTDTQYF
TRBV7-3	-	few	TRBJ1-2	TGTGCCAGCAGCAACAGGGAGGGCTATGGCTACACCTTC	CASSNREGYGYTF
TRBV7-9	-	-	TRBJ2-3	TGTGCCAGCAGCCCCTCGTCCACAGATACGCAGTATTTT	CASSPSSTDTQYF
TRBV6-1	-	-	TRBJ2-5	TGTGCCTGCAGGCCGCGGGGACCCAGGGATGAGACCCAGTACTTC	CACRPRGPRDETQYF
TRBV24-1	TRBD2	-	TRBJ2-1	TGTGCCACCAGTGACCCTCGACTAGCGGGGGACAATGAGCAGTTCTTC	CATSDPRLAGDNEQFF
TRBV20-1	TRBD2	-	TRBJ2-7	TGCAGTGCTCAATATACCAAAGACGCAGCGGGGGAGCAGTACTTC	CSAQYTKDAAGEQYF
TRBV19	TRBD1	-	TRBJ1-1	TGTGCCAGTAGTATGATCGAGACAGGGACCACTGAAGCTTTCTTT	CASSMIETGTTEAFF
TRBV6-5	-	once	TRBJ2-1	TGTGCCAGCAGTTCGACTAGAAATGAGCAGTTCTTC	CASSSTRNEQFF
TRBV20-1	-	-	TRBJ1-1	TGCAGTGCTAGAGATCGGCAGCAGGGGAACACTGAAGCTTTCTTT	CSARDRQQGNTEAFF
TRBV20-1	TRBD2	-	TRBJ2-5	TGCAGTGCTAGTTACGGCGGGAGGTACCAAGAGACCCAGTACTTC	CSASYGGRYQETQYF
TRBV6-5	-	few	TRBJ2-5	TGTGCCAGCAGTTACTCACCTAACCTCCTGACCCAGTACTTC	CASSYSPNLLTQYF
TRBV7-3	TRBD2	few	TRBJ2-3	TGTGCCAGCAGCTCCGGGACTAGCTATGATACGCAGTATTTT	CASSSGTSYDTQYF
TRBV6-1	-	medium-sized	TRBJ1-5	TGTGCCAGCAGGATCGTCAGGGTGGGCAATCAGCCCCAGCATTTT	CASRIVRVGNQPQHF
TRBV6-2/TRBV6-3	-	-	TRBJ1-3	TGTGCCAGCAGCTATCTCCACTCTGGAAACACCATATATTTT	CASSYLHSGNTIYF
TRBV10-3	-	-	TRBJ2-3	TGTGCCATCAGTGAGTATGCGGGGAGCACAGATACGCAGTATTTT	CAISEYAGSTDTQYF
TRBV7-8	-	-	TRBJ2-7	TGTGCCAGCAGCTTAGCGGGTCCCTACGAGCAGTACTTC	CASSLAGPYEQYF
TRBV20-1	-	-	TRBJ2-5	TGCAGTGCTAGTAGGCCCCCCAGGGCCCAAGAGACCCAGTACTTC	CSASRPPRAQETQYF
TRBV28	TRBD2	-	TRBJ2-5	TGTGCCAGCAGTGGGGGGGGGTTGGAGACCCAGTACTTC	CASSGGGLETQYF
TRBV20-1	TRBD2	-	TRBJ2-4	TGCAGTGCTAGAGTTTGGGGACTAGCGGGAGCGGGGGACATTCAGTACTTC	CSARVWGLAGAGDIQYF
TRBV19	-	-	TRBJ1-1	TGTGCCAGTAGTACCGCCGGGACCTTAAGTGAAGCTTTCTTT	CASSTAGTLSEAFF
TRBV7-9	-	few	TRBJ2-5	TGTGCCAGCAGCCCCAAGCCGTCGGAGACCCAGTACTTC	CASSPKPSETQYF